This T cell receptor beta chain was obtained from a study of T cell responses to AZD1222 COVID-19 vaccine. This CDR3 is built from 17 residues. From germline, CDR1 is SGHNT and CDR2 YYREEE (reference sequence). V lost 0 bases and J 0 bases, leaving 13 bases between the germline ends. TCRdb's table, derived via immunoSEQ multiplex PCR, lists solely in-frame clones and lacks some. The profile shows some 250,000 clones, 85% to 95% of them singletons. The material was peripheral blood, obtained 28 days after the second AZD1222 dose. The clonotype was recovered from an adult who received the AZD1222 COVID-19 vaccine. The gene calls are TRBV5-4 and TRBJ2-4; D may be TRBD2 (6 bases). Here the CDR3 reads CASSLAGGALAKNIQYF. The CDR3 DNA reads TGTGCCAGCAGCTTGGCCGGAGGGGCCCTAGCCAAAAACATTCAGTACTTC.